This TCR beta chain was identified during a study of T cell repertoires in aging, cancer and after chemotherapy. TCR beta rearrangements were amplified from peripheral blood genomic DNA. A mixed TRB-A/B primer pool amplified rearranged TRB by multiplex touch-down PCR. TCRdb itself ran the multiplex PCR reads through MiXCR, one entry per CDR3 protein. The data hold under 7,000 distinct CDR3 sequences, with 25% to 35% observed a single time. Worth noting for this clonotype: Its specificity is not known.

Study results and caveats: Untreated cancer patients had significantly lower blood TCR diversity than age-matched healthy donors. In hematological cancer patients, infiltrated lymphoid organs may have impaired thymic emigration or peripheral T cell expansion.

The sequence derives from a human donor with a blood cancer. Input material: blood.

CDR3 nucleotides: TGTGCCAGCAGTGTCCGGAGGACTGGGGCCAACGTCCTGACTTTC. Its translation: CASSVRRTGANVLTF. V gene TRBV11-3 combines with J gene TRBJ2-6; a weak D match, TRBD2 (5 bases). The CDR3 runs 15 residues. V lost 6 bases to trimming and J lost 2 bases, with 11 bases between them. The V gene's germline CDR1 is SGHNT and CDR2 YENEEA.